This passage covers 17 T cell receptor beta chains from one sample sequenced in a study of CD8 T cells in ankylosing spondylitis. A single record per CDR3 protein comes from TCRdb applying MiXCR to the 5' RACE reads. The sample contains 130,000 to 150,000 distinct CDR3 sequences, roughly 8% of which appear only once. The sample comprised synovial fluid, either unsorted or a sorted T cell fraction (not recorded which). Receptor source: a male donor with ankylosing spondylitis.

This clonotype was observed a handful of times. The V gene is TRBV7-9, the J gene TRBJ1-1; the D is unclear. The CDR3 extends over 15 amino acids. Germline V gene lookup returns CDR1 SEHNR and CDR2 FQNEAQ (reference sequence). The V end lost 4 bases, the J end lost 4 bases, and 16 bases lay between the germline ends. This CDR3 reads CASSSGGSYGTEAFF. The CDR3 nucleotides are TGTGCCAGCAGCTCGGGTGGCTCTTATGGCACTGAAGCTTTCTTT.

This clonotype was found many times. V is TRBV5-1 and J is TRBJ2-1; the match to TRBD1 covers 10 bases. Germline V gene data show CDR1 as SGHRS and CDR2 as YFSETQ. The V segment lost 3 bases and the J segment 7 bases; nucleotides outside the gene matches: 7. The CDR3 covers 15 residues. CDR3 sequence: CASSWGGQGLNEQFF. The DNA of the CDR3 is TGCGCCAGCAGCTGGGGGGGACAGGGGCTTAATGAGCAGTTCTTC.

The chain couples TRBV6-6 to TRBJ1-2; a weak D match, TRBD1 (5 bases). Looked up from germline, CDR1 is MNHNY and CDR2 is SVGAGI (reference sequence). CDR3 length: 13 amino acids. V lost 2 bases to trimming and J lost 6 bases, with 10 bases between them. The CDR3 here is CASSYLGADGYTF. CDR3 bases: TGTGCCAGCAGTTACCTCGGGGCGGATGGCTACACCTTC.

V is TRBV7-2 and J is TRBJ1-3; D is unresolved. Trimming took 7 bases from V and 4 from J, leaving 11 bases between them. The CDR3 is made up of 13 amino acids. Per germline, CDR1 SGHTA and CDR2 FQGNSA. The CDR3 nucleotides are TGTGCCAGCACACCCACGGTGGGAAACACCATATATTTT. Translating it yields CASTPTVGNTIYF.

Many counts were recorded for this clonotype. The chain recombines TRBV28 with TRBJ2-1; no reliable D call. Trimming shortened V by 3 bases and J by 3 bases, and 3 bases separated the two germline ends. The germline CDR1 and CDR2 sequences are MDHEN and SYDVKM. This CDR3 is built from 12 residues. The CDR3 nucleotides read TGTGCCAGCAGTTTCAGCTACAATGAGCAGTTCTTC. It specifies CASSFSYNEQFF.

At least ten counts were recorded for this clonotype. The genes are TRBV5-1 and TRBJ2-2, with 8 bases lining up with TRBD2. The ends lost 3 bases at V and 3 bases at J; junction bases unmatched: 10. Per the germline V gene, CDR1 is SGHRS and CDR2 is YFSETQ. The CDR3 loop spans 17 amino acids. The CDR3 spells CASSSSYSGIDTGELFF. Here the CDR3 DNA reads TGCGCCAGCAGCTCCTCCTATAGCGGGATTGACACCGGGGAGCTGTTTTTT.

The chain joins TRBV11-2 to TRBJ1-5; TRBD1 matches at 9 bases. The CDR3 loop spans 18 amino acids. Germline V gene data show CDR1 as SGHAT and CDR2 as FQNNGV. After removal of 3 bases from V and 4 bases from J, the junction contained 13 bases not matched to a gene. CDR3 sequence (DNA): TGTGCCAGCAGCTTTCGCCCCCCGGGACAGGGCTTGAATCAGCCCCAGCATTTT. Translated, it gives CASSFRPPGQGLNQPQHF.

The DNA of the CDR3 is TGCAGTGCCAGTACCGGGACGGAGAACACTGAAGCTTTCTTT. Its protein product is CSASTGTENTEAFF. The V gene is TRBV20-1, the J gene TRBJ1-1; possibly TRBD1 for D (5 bases). This CDR3 contains 14 residues. Germline V gene sequence: CDR1 DFQATT, CDR2 SNEGSKA (reference sequence). V was trimmed by 6 bases and J by 1 base, leaving 15 bases between them.

This clonotype was seen repeatedly, ten times or more. The gene calls are TRBV20-1 and TRBJ2-5; TRBD2 matches at 8 bases. V lost 3 bases and J lost 5; bases outside the gene matches: 11. CDR1 and CDR2 (germline): DFQATT, SNEGSKA (reference sequence). CDR3 size: 15 residues. CDR3 in amino acids: CSARDSGVSQETQYF. In DNA, the CDR3 is TGCAGTGCTAGGGATAGCGGGGTCTCACAGGAGACCCAGTACTTC.

This chain links TRBV20-1 with TRBJ2-7; TRBD1 agrees at 7 bases. Trimming at V came to 0 bases and at J to 1 base, leaving 3 bases not matched to a gene. The CDR3 consists of 14 residues. The germline CDR1 and CDR2 sequences are DFQATT and SNEGSKA (reference sequence). The CDR3 loop is CSARDYRGSYEQYF. The CDR3 DNA is TGCAGTGCTAGAGATTACAGGGGTTCCTACGAGCAGTACTTC.

Concerning this clonotype itself: Since a much larger clone is just one base distant, this may be a read error. The rearrangement links TRBV6-5 to TRBJ1-6; possibly TRBD1 for D (5 bases). CDR3 length: 17 residues. Germline V gene data show CDR1 as MNHEY and CDR2 as SVGAGI. In DNA form, the CDR3 reads TGTGCCGGCAGTTCCGACTTTCGACAGCCCCGGGATTCACCCCTCCACTTT. Its protein product is CAGSSDFRQPRDSPLHF.

This clonotype was recorded many times. The V call is TRBV9, the J call TRBJ2-3, with TRBD2 as a possible D gene (7 bases). The CDR3 consists of 13 residues. CDR1 is SGDLS, CDR2 YYNGEE, per germline. Between the trimmed V and J ends, which lost 3 bases and 4 bases, there was a span of 9 bases. The CDR3 sequence: CASSGGGPDTQYF. CDR3 nucleotide sequence: TGTGCCAGCAGCGGGGGGGGCCCAGATACGCAGTATTTT. Looking up the rest from reference TRBV9 and TRBJ2-3 gives the full variable domain: DSGVTQTPKHLITATGQRVTLRCSPRSGDLSVYWYQQSLDQGLQFLIQYYNGEERAKGNILERFSAQQFPDLHSELNLSSLELGDSALYFCASSGGGPDTQYFGPGTRLTVL.

This clonotype was found a few times. DNA for the CDR3: TGTGCCAGCAGCTCTCGGGTAGGGTACCAAGAGACCCAGTACTTC. This encodes CASSSRVGYQETQYF. The chain recombines TRBV4-2 with TRBJ2-5, with no clear D. Germline V gene sequence: CDR1 LGHNA, CDR2 YNFKEQ. Trimming removed 5 bases at V and 0 bases at J, with 13 bases between. CDR3 length: 15 amino acids.

This clonotype was seen many times. The V and J genes are TRBV29-1 and TRBJ1-1; D is undetermined. Per the germline V gene, CDR1 is SQVTM and CDR2 is ANQGSEA. The V end was cut by 2 bases, the J end by 3 bases, with 13 bases between. CDR3 size: 14 residues. CDR3 loop: CSVESRVQDTEAFF. The CDR3 DNA reads as TGCAGCGTTGAAAGTAGGGTTCAGGACACTGAAGCTTTCTTT.

This chain connects TRBV6-1 to TRBJ2-3; no clear D gene. The V end was cut by 5 bases, the J end by 2 bases, with 14 bases between. The CDR3 has 15 residues. CDR1 is MNHNS and CDR2 is SASEGT in the germline V gene. The CDR3 bases are TGTGCCAGCAGTCGCTCTCGGGTCTACACAGATACGCAGTATTTT. Amino acid sequence: CASSRSRVYTDTQYF.

This clonotype has more than one count but fewer than ten. The chain combines TRBV7-2 with TRBJ2-2, with 8 positions matching TRBD2. The CDR3 spans 15 residues. From germline, CDR1 is SGHTA and CDR2 FQGNSA. V lost 1 base to trimming and J lost 4 bases; unmatched junction nucleotides: 2. CDR3 in DNA: TGTGCCAGCAGCTTAGGTAGCGGGGCCACCGGGGAGCTGTTTTTT. It codes for CASSLGSGATGELFF.

This clonotype has ten or more counts. The CDR3 loop reads CASSVYQGVYNEQFF. CDR3 sequence (DNA): TGTGCCAGCAGCGTATACCAGGGGGTATACAATGAGCAGTTCTTC. The chain combines TRBV9 with TRBJ2-1; TRBD1 matches 7 bases. With V trimmed by 1 base and J by 4 bases, 5 bases remained unmatched. Germline V gene lookup returns CDR1 SGDLS and CDR2 YYNGEE. The CDR3 runs to 15 residues.